This is a list of T cell receptor beta chains from one sample in a study of breast tumors, draining lymph nodes, adjacent tissues. One entry per CDR3 protein, called by TCRdb with MiXCR from the multiplex PCR reads. The table includes 150,000 to 200,000 distinct CDR3 sequences, roughly 35% detected once. Sequenced: axillary lymph node tissue. These receptors originate from a female donor with breast cancer. Some clones in this sample may be carry-over from other donors' samples. The CDR3 runs from the conserved cysteine through the conserved F or W. Fields, in order: D gene, J gene, clone size, V gene, CDR3 protein, CDR3 DNA. D genes are given only for firm matches. Rows may omit the clone size; those that give it use once, few, many or a size class.

D gene: TRBD2
J gene: TRBJ2-7
clone size: many
V gene: TRBV20-1
CDR3 protein: CSAKSGVAAYEQYF
CDR3 DNA: TGCAGTGCTAAAAGCGGGGTGGCCGCGTACGAGCAGTACTTC

D gene: .
J gene: TRBJ1-5
clone size: many
V gene: TRBV19
CDR3 protein: CASTPAGSNQPQHF
CDR3 DNA: TGTGCCAGTACCCCCGCGGGTAGCAATCAGCCCCAGCATTTT

D gene: .
J gene: TRBJ2-5
clone size: .
V gene: TRBV11-3
CDR3 protein: CASSLEGQETQYF
CDR3 DNA: TGTGCCAGCAGTTTGGAGGGGCAGGAGACCCAGTACTTC

D gene: .
J gene: TRBJ2-3
clone size: many
V gene: TRBV30
CDR3 protein: CAWSRGLTDTQYF
CDR3 DNA: TGTGCCTGGAGTCGGGGGTTGACAGATACGCAGTATTTT

D gene: .
J gene: TRBJ2-1
clone size: .
V gene: TRBV27
CDR3 protein: CASWGLSSSYNEQFF
CDR3 DNA: TGTGCCAGCTGGGGGCTGAGTAGCTCCTACAATGAGCAGTTCTTC

D gene: TRBD2
J gene: TRBJ2-1
clone size: .
V gene: TRBV7-9
CDR3 protein: CASGTSGRGVNEQFF
CDR3 DNA: TGTGCCAGTGGGACTAGCGGGAGAGGGGTGAATGAGCAGTTCTTC

D gene: .
J gene: TRBJ1-2
clone size: .
V gene: TRBV24-1
CDR3 protein: CATTPPGQWGRDGYTF
CDR3 DNA: TGTGCCACCACTCCGCCGGGGCAGTGGGGGCGGGATGGCTACACCTTC

D gene: TRBD1
J gene: TRBJ2-3
clone size: many
V gene: TRBV7-2
CDR3 protein: CASSIRTGASTDTQYF
CDR3 DNA: TGTGCCAGCAGCATCCGGACAGGGGCTAGCACAGATACGCAGTATTTT

D gene: TRBD2
J gene: TRBJ2-7
clone size: once
V gene: TRBV7-2
CDR3 protein: CASPPGLPYEQYF
CDR3 DNA: TGTGCCAGCCCCCCGGGACTACCCTACGAGCAGTACTTC

D gene: .
J gene: TRBJ2-2
clone size: .
V gene: TRBV7-3
CDR3 protein: CASSLNPAGELFF
CDR3 DNA: TGTGCCAGCAGCTTAAACCCAGCAGGGGAGCTGTTTTTT

D gene: .
J gene: TRBJ1-2
clone size: many
V gene: TRBV29-1
CDR3 protein: CSVPDRNYGYTF
CDR3 DNA: TGCAGCGTCCCTGACAGGAACTATGGCTACACCTTC

D gene: TRBD1
J gene: TRBJ1-3
clone size: many
V gene: TRBV12-3/TRBV12-4
CDR3 protein: CATVGQFLGNTIYF
CDR3 DNA: TGTGCCACCGTGGGACAGTTCCTTGGAAACACCATATATTTT

D gene: TRBD2
J gene: TRBJ2-7
clone size: .
V gene: TRBV11-3
CDR3 protein: CASSQEGRASEQYF
CDR3 DNA: TGTGCCAGCAGCCAAGAGGGGAGGGCAAGCGAGCAGTACTTC

D gene: .
J gene: TRBJ1-2
clone size: .
V gene: TRBV18
CDR3 protein: CASSRPGDEDRGYTF
CDR3 DNA: TGTGCCAGCTCGCGTCCGGGGGATGAAGATAGGGGCTACACCTTC

D gene: .
J gene: TRBJ1-3
clone size: many
V gene: TRBV19
CDR3 protein: CASSLRQLRSGNTIYF
CDR3 DNA: TGTGCCAGTAGTCTCCGACAGCTACGGTCTGGAAACACCATATATTTT

D gene: TRBD2
J gene: TRBJ2-1
clone size: .
V gene: TRBV28
CDR3 protein: CASSSGLAVPPNEQFF
CDR3 DNA: TGTGCCAGCAGTTCTGGACTAGCGGTCCCCCCCAATGAGCAGTTCTTC

D gene: .
J gene: TRBJ2-7
clone size: many
V gene: TRBV5-1
CDR3 protein: CASSPYTASSYEQYF
CDR3 DNA: TGCGCCAGCAGCCCCTACACGGCTAGCTCCTACGAGCAGTACTTC

D gene: TRBD1
J gene: TRBJ2-7
clone size: .
V gene: TRBV27
CDR3 protein: CASSLSGQGNSYEQCF
CDR3 DNA: TGTGCCAGCAGTTTATCGGGACAGGGGAACTCCTACGAGCAGTGCTTC

D gene: TRBD1
J gene: TRBJ2-7
clone size: many
V gene: TRBV18
CDR3 protein: CASSRDRANEQYF
CDR3 DNA: TGTGCCAGCTCTCGGGACAGGGCCAACGAGCAGTACTTC

D gene: .
J gene: TRBJ1-6
clone size: many
V gene: TRBV28
CDR3 protein: CASRSIQGTLDSPLHF
CDR3 DNA: TGTGCCAGCAGATCCATACAAGGGACATTGGATTCACCCCTCCACTTT

D gene: TRBD1
J gene: TRBJ2-5
clone size: many
V gene: TRBV3-1
CDR3 protein: CASSQGRGRPGETQYF
CDR3 DNA: TGTGCCAGCAGCCAAGGCAGGGGGCGTCCCGGAGAGACCCAGTACTTC

D gene: .
J gene: TRBJ1-6
clone size: .
V gene: TRBV6-1
CDR3 protein: CASSEYVINSPLYF
CDR3 DNA: TGTGCCAGCAGTGAATACGTTATTAACTCACCCCTCTACTTT

D gene: .
J gene: TRBJ1-5
clone size: many
V gene: TRBV6-2/TRBV6-3
CDR3 protein: CASSHYEGQGNQPQHF
CDR3 DNA: TGTGCCAGCAGTCATTACGAGGGTCAGGGCAATCAGCCCCAGCATTTT

D gene: .
J gene: TRBJ2-1
clone size: many
V gene: TRBV7-9
CDR3 protein: CASSHITGTLDNEQFF
CDR3 DNA: TGTGCCAGCAGCCACATTACAGGGACGCTTGACAATGAGCAGTTCTTC

D gene: .
J gene: TRBJ1-1
clone size: many
V gene: TRBV7-3
CDR3 protein: CASSLLRNTEAFF
CDR3 DNA: TGTGCCAGCAGCTTATTGCGTAACACTGAAGCTTTCTTT

D gene: .
J gene: TRBJ2-3
clone size: .
V gene: TRBV7-6
CDR3 protein: CASSSFEAGTDTQYF
CDR3 DNA: TGTGCCAGCAGCTCTTTTGAGGCTGGCACAGATACGCAGTATTTT

D gene: .
J gene: TRBJ2-5
clone size: .
V gene: TRBV20-1
CDR3 protein: CSARGISGEIQETQYF
CDR3 DNA: TGCAGTGCTAGAGGAATTAGCGGAGAGATCCAAGAGACCCAGTACTTC

D gene: .
J gene: TRBJ1-4
clone size: .
V gene: TRBV19
CDR3 protein: CASYDEEAEKLFF
CDR3 DNA: TGTGCCAGTTATGACGAGGAAGCTGAAAAACTGTTTTTT

D gene: .
J gene: TRBJ1-6
clone size: many
V gene: TRBV7-8
CDR3 protein: CASTWASYNSPLHF
CDR3 DNA: TGTGCCAGCACCTGGGCCTCTTATAATTCACCCCTCCACTTT

D gene: .
J gene: TRBJ2-1
clone size: .
V gene: TRBV10-1
CDR3 protein: CASSEGYGRSEQFF
CDR3 DNA: TGCGCCAGCAGTGAAGGTTATGGGCGTAGTGAGCAGTTCTTC

D gene: TRBD1
J gene: TRBJ1-3
clone size: few
V gene: TRBV7-8
CDR3 protein: CASFRGVTISSENTIYF
CDR3 DNA: TGTGCCAGCTTCAGGGGGGTAACCATAAGCTCTGAAAACACCATATATTTT

D gene: TRBD1
J gene: TRBJ2-7
clone size: many
V gene: TRBV6-1
CDR3 protein: CARRTGITYEQYF
CDR3 DNA: TGTGCCAGACGGACAGGGATAACCTACGAGCAGTACTTC

D gene: TRBD1
J gene: TRBJ1-4
clone size: many
V gene: TRBV5-1
CDR3 protein: CASSEAGQGAEKLFF
CDR3 DNA: TGCGCCAGCAGCGAGGCGGGACAGGGGGCGGAAAAACTGTTTTTT

D gene: TRBD1
J gene: TRBJ1-6
clone size: many
V gene: TRBV16
CDR3 protein: CASSQSRQGQGSPLHF
CDR3 DNA: TGTGCCAGCAGCCAATCGAGACAGGGCCAAGGATCACCCCTCCACTTT

D gene: TRBD1
J gene: TRBJ2-1
clone size: many
V gene: TRBV11-2
CDR3 protein: CASSLGGGLYNEQFF
CDR3 DNA: TGTGCCAGCAGCTTAGGAGGGGGCCTCTACAATGAGCAGTTCTTC